Presented here are 27 T cell receptor beta chains from one specimen sequenced in a study of T cells in Graves' hyperthyroidism and ophthalmopathy. Amplified TCR beta CDR3 regions derived from RNA transcripts. Initially, a first-round RT-PCR of the TCR CDR3 employed the HTBI primer set. A single record per CDR3 protein comes from TCRdb applying MiXCR to the multiplex PCR reads. Among about half a million distinct CDR3 sequences listed, 20% were seen once. The specimen sequenced was blood. These receptors were obtained from a man between 18 and 35 years old with Graves' hyperthyroidism.

This chain connects TRBV15 to TRBJ2-2; 8 bases fit TRBD2. V dropped 5 bases and J dropped 4; count of bases not matched to a gene: 6. Per germline, CDR1 LNHNV and CDR2 YYDKDF (reference sequence). The CDR3 length is 15 residues. CDR3 nucleotide sequence: TGTGCCACCAGCCCCAGCGGGGGTTTCACCGGGGAGCTGTTTTTT. Translated: CATSPSGGFTGELFF.

Comment on this clonotype: This may be a read error, as it is one base from a much larger clone. This chain uses TRBV6-1 with TRBJ1-5; 7 positions match TRBD1. Germline CDR1 MNHNS, CDR2 SASEGT. The CDR3 length is 14 residues. As DNA, the CDR3 is TGTGCCAGCAGTAAAGCAACAGGGGATCAGCCCCTGCATTTT. Amino acids: CASSKATGDQPLHF.

This clonotype was counted at least ten times. V is TRBV7-2 and J is TRBJ1-2; no reliable D call. CDR3 length: 14 amino acids. The germline V gene has CDR1 SGHTA and CDR2 FQGNSA. The V gene lost 1 base and the J gene lost 6 bases, with 12 bases spanning the gap. CDR3 nucleotide sequence: TGTGCCAGCAGCTTAGGAAGCCCGTTTGATGGCTACACCTTC. Protein product: CASSLGSPFDGYTF.

This clonotype has ten or more counts. The chain joins TRBV11-2 to TRBJ1-1; D not certain. The V end lost 2 bases, the J end lost 4 bases, and 11 bases lay between the germline ends. CDR3 length equals 14 residues. Germline loops: CDR1 SGHAT, CDR2 FQNNGV. The CDR3 DNA sequence: TGTGCCAGCAGCTTAACATCATCAAGCACTGAAGCTTTCTTT. This gives the protein CASSLTSSSTEAFF.

This clonotype was seen repeatedly, ten times or more. CDR3 residues: CASSEPGAPGNTIYF. CDR3 nucleotide sequence: TGTGCCAGCAGTGAACCCGGGGCTCCTGGAAACACCATATATTTT. The chain uses TRBV2 and TRBJ1-3, with D perhaps matching TRBD1 (5 bases). Per the germline V gene, CDR1 is SNHLY and CDR2 is FYNNEI. The V end was cut by 2 bases, the J end by 2 bases, with 10 bases between. The CDR3 extends over 15 amino acids. Full variable domain (outside the CDR3, taken from reference TRBV2 and TRBJ1-3): EPEVTQTPSHQVTQMGQEVILRCVPISNHLYFYWYRQILGQKVEFLVSFYNNEISEKSEIFDDQFSVERPDGSNFTLKIRSTKLEDSAMYFCASSEPGAPGNTIYFGEGSWLTVV.

This clonotype was seen only a few times. The V gene is TRBV18, the J gene TRBJ1-3; 7 bases fit TRBD1. Germline CDR1 reads KGHSH; CDR2 reads LQKENI. This CDR3 is 15 amino acids long. V gave up 3 bases and J gave up 2 bases; unmatched junction bases: 4. CDR3 region: CASSPGQKPGNTIYF. The CDR3 nucleotides are TGTGCCAGCTCACCGGGACAGAAGCCTGGAAACACCATATATTTT.

The chain joins TRBV6-1 to TRBJ1-1; D not resolved. The CDR3 covers 14 residues. CDR1 and CDR2 (germline): MNHNS, SASEGT. The V end was cut by 11 bases, the J end by 3 bases, with 19 bases between. The CDR3 region is CAGLKTQRDTEAFF. In nucleotides, the CDR3 is TGTGCCGGCCTAAAGACCCAGCGTGACACTGAAGCTTTCTTT.

At least ten counts were recorded for this clonotype. This chain joins TRBV27 and TRBJ1-1; D ambiguous. V was pared by 3 bases and J by 2 bases, with 7 bases between. The germline V gene encodes CDR1 MNHEY and CDR2 SMNVEV (reference sequence). CDR3 length: 13 residues. The CDR3 DNA reads TGTGCCAGCAGTTTGGCCAGCAACACTGAAGCTTTCTTT. Its translation: CASSLASNTEAFF.

The CDR3 DNA sequence: TGTGCCAGCAAATTCTCTGGACTGTCATCCTACGAGCAGTACTTC. Amino acid sequence: CASKFSGLSSYEQYF. J is TRBJ2-7 and V is TRBV27; D is perhaps TRBD2 (5 bases). Germline CDR1 reads MNHEY; CDR2 reads SMNVEV (reference sequence). This CDR3 region has 15 residues. V was pared by 7 bases and J by 1 base, with 17 bases between.

This clonotype was seen repeatedly, ten times or more. This chain connects TRBV5-1 to TRBJ2-7; 15 bases are a match to TRBD2. Germline V CDR1 and CDR2: SGHRS, YFSETQ. The CDR3 is made up of 17 amino acids. V shed 4 bases, J shed 5 bases, and the junction held 10 bases outside the gene matches. CDR3 nucleotide sequence: TGCGCCAGCAGCCCCGGACTAGCGGGGGGGCCGAGGAACGAGCAGTACTTC. It codes for CASSPGLAGGPRNEQYF. The full variable domain, completed using reference TRBV5-1 and TRBJ2-7, is KAGVTQTPRYLIKTRGQQVTLSCSPISGHRSVSWYQQTPGQGLQFLFEYFSETQRNKGNFPGRFSGRQFSNSRSEMNVSTLELGDSALYLCASSPGLAGGPRNEQYFGPGTRLTVT.

This clonotype was observed many times. The V and J genes are TRBV2 and TRBJ1-2; TRBD1 matches at 11 bases. Trimming took 6 bases from V and 6 from J; bases not matched to a gene: 6. Looked up from germline, CDR1 is SNHLY and CDR2 is FYNNEI. The CDR3 spans 14 residues. In DNA, the CDR3 is TGTGCCAGCAGGTCCGGGACAGGGGGTGATGGCTACACCTTC. It translates to CASRSGTGGDGYTF.

At least ten counts were recorded for this clonotype. The chain employs TRBV7-2 and TRBJ2-6, with a possible D match to TRBD2 (6 bases). Trimming took off 1 base at V and 5 bases at J, with 12 bases between the two ends. This CDR3 contains 16 residues. CDR1 is SGHTA and CDR2 is FQGNSA in the germline V gene. In nucleotides, the CDR3 is TGTGCCAGCAGCTTAGAGGTCGGGGGACGGGCCAACGTCCTGACTTTC. It translates to CASSLEVGGRANVLTF.

The sample holds one count of this clonotype. This chain uses TRBV12-5 with TRBJ1-2; D uncertain. In germline, CDR1 is LGHNT, CDR2 FRNRAP. The V end was cut by 6 bases, the J end by 4 bases, with 15 bases between. The CDR3 is 14 residues long. CDR3 bases: TGTGCTAGTGGCCCCCTGGTCGGCGGCTATGGCTACACCTTC. This translates into CASGPLVGGYGYTF.

This clonotype was found many times. The V and J genes are TRBV18 and TRBJ1-1, with D perhaps TRBD1 (6 bases). Trimming took 3 bases from V and 6 from J, leaving 11 bases between them. Per the germline V gene, CDR1 is KGHSH and CDR2 is LQKENI. This CDR3 contains 13 residues. In DNA form, the CDR3 reads TGTGCCAGCTCACCTCGGACAGTAGCTGAAGCTTTCTTT. This gives the protein CASSPRTVAEAFF. The full variable domain, its missing parts supplied by reference TRBV18 and TRBJ1-1, is NAGVMQNPRHLVRRRGQEARLRCSPMKGHSHVYWYRQLPEEGLKFMVYLQKENIIDESGMPKERFSAEFPKEGPSILRIQQVVRGDSAAYFCASSPRTVAEAFFGQGTRLTVV.

In its sample, this clonotype was seen a few times. The V and J genes are TRBV18 and TRBJ2-7; unclear D gene. The CDR3 is made up of 14 amino acids. Germline-derived CDR1 and CDR2 are KGHSH and LQKENI. V was clipped by 3 bases and J by 0 bases, with 9 bases between them. This chain's CDR3 is CASSPGRPSYEQYF. In nucleotides, the CDR3 is TGTGCCAGCTCACCGGGCAGGCCCTCCTACGAGCAGTACTTC.

This clonotype was found many times. The chain joins TRBV7-2 to TRBJ1-2; 8 positions match TRBD1. CDR3 length equals 12 residues. Germline lookup yields CDR1 SGHTA and CDR2 FQGNSA. J lost 12 bases, V lost 4 bases, and 7 bases had no gene match. CDR3 bases: TGTGCCAGCAGCTACATCGGACAGGGCAACACCTTC. Its protein product is CASSYIGQGNTF.

Only a few counts were recorded for this clonotype. A much larger clone is a single base away; this may be a read error. Since the CDR3 does not end with the conserved phenylalanine or tryptophan, this likely comes from a read error. The chain has TRBV12-3 or TRBV12-4 and TRBJ2-5; either TRBD1 or TRBD2 may fit D (7 bases each). With 7 bases removed from V and 5 bases from J, the gap between germline ends came to 17 bases. CDR3 length: 14 amino acids. CDR3 sequence (DNA): TGTGCCAGCAAGCTACAGGGGCGGGGGGAGACCCAGTACTTA. It translates to CASKLQGRGETQYL.

The chain carries TRBV12-3 or TRBV12-4 and TRBJ1-1; no clear D. The CDR3 runs 17 residues. Trimming stripped 2 bases from V and 3 bases from J, with 19 bases between. The CDR3 sequence: CASSLRWSWASDTEAFF. CDR3 bases: TGTGCCAGCAGTTTAAGATGGTCTTGGGCGTCGGACACTGAAGCTTTCTTT.

This clonotype appeared many times. The chain joins TRBV6-5 to TRBJ1-5, with TRBD1 as a possible D gene (5 bases). The CDR3 has 12 amino acids. V lost 4 bases and J lost 7, with 8 bases in between. Germline-derived CDR1 and CDR2 are MNHEY and SVGAGI. CDR3 sequence (DNA): TGTGCCAGCAGTTCAGGGTTGCAGCCCCAGCATTTT. Protein sequence: CASSSGLQPQHF.

In this sample, this clonotype turned up many times. This sequence joins TRBV5-1 and TRBJ2-7, with a weak D call TRBD2 (6 bases). The CDR3 has 14 residues. Germline values: CDR1 SGHRS, CDR2 YFSETQ. V lost 4 bases and J lost 3, with 14 bases in between. CDR3 sequence (DNA): TGCGCCAGCAGCCCGGGACTTTCGAGCTACGAGCAGTACTTC. Translation: CASSPGLSSYEQYF.

This clonotype was detected many times. The chain joins TRBV28 to TRBJ1-2, with 7 nucleotides matching TRBD1. Germline loops: CDR1 MDHEN, CDR2 SYDVKM. The CDR3 loop spans 17 amino acids. V lost 2 bases to trimming and J lost 4 bases; unmatched junction nucleotides: 13. The CDR3 bases are TGTGCCAGCAGTTTAAACCGGGACAGCTCGGGATCCTATGGCTACACCTTC. Amino acid sequence: CASSLNRDSSGSYGYTF.

The sample holds many counts of this clonotype. The chain employs TRBV12-3 or TRBV12-4 and TRBJ1-1, with D possibly TRBD1 on 5 matching bases. V lost 5 bases and J lost 9, with 16 bases in between. The CDR3 spans 13 residues. CDR3 DNA sequence: TGTGCCAGCAGTCTTACTCCCGGGACCCAAGCTTTCTTT. Residues: CASSLTPGTQAFF.

This clonotype was seen ten or more times. The chain recombines TRBV15 with TRBJ1-5; D unclear. The CDR3 sequence is 13 residues long. From germline, CDR1 is LNHNV and CDR2 YYDKDF (reference sequence). V lost 4 bases to trimming and J lost 7 bases, with 11 bases between them. The CDR3 coding sequence is TGTGCCACCAGCATCAGTCTAGGACAGCCCCAGCATTTT. It yields the protein CATSISLGQPQHF.

The sample holds many counts of this clonotype. The chain couples TRBV20-1 to TRBJ1-2, with D possibly matching TRBD1 (6 bases). This CDR3 contains 13 residues. The V gene lost 1 base and the J gene lost 2 bases, with 8 bases spanning the gap. Per the germline V gene, CDR1 is DFQATT and CDR2 is SNEGSKA (reference sequence). CDR3 nucleotides: TGCAGTGCTAGAGGACAGGACAACTATGGCTACACCTTC. Protein: CSARGQDNYGYTF.

This clonotype was counted ten times or more. This chain joins TRBV27 and TRBJ1-2, with D possibly TRBD1 on 5 matching bases. The CDR3 consists of 16 residues. Germline CDR1 and CDR2: MNHEY and SMNVEV (reference sequence). Trimming pared 3 bases from V and 0 bases from J, leaving 14 bases between. The CDR3 is CASSFKGFATNYGYTF. The CDR3 DNA reads TGTGCCAGCAGTTTTAAGGGGTTTGCGACTAACTATGGCTACACCTTC.

This clonotype was seen many times. V and J are TRBV6-5 and TRBJ2-6, with D hard to call. The CDR3 runs to 17 residues. V lost 2 bases and J lost 0, with 11 bases in between. CDR1 and CDR2 (germline): MNHEY, SVGAGI. CDR3 DNA: TGTGCCAGCAGTTACGATTGGCAGGTCTCTGGGGCCAACGTCCTGACTTTC. Protein: CASSYDWQVSGANVLTF.

This clonotype was seen many times. The rearrangement uses TRBV12-5 and TRBJ2-2, with 7 bases that match TRBD1. J gave up 4 bases and V 7 bases, and 9 bases lay outside the gene matches. The length of the CDR3 is 15 residues. Germline CDR1 and CDR2: LGHNT and FRNRAP. DNA of the CDR3: TGTGCTAGTGTTGATTTACAGGGGAGCACCGGGGAGCTGTTTTTT. This codes for CASVDLQGSTGELFF. Full variable domain (remainder filled in from reference TRBV12-5 and TRBJ2-2): DARVTQTPRHKVTEMGQEVTMRCQPILGHNTVFWYRQTMMQGLELLAYFRNRAPLDDSGMPKDRFSAEMPDATLATLKIQPSEPRDSAVYFCASVDLQGSTGELFFGEGSRLTVL.